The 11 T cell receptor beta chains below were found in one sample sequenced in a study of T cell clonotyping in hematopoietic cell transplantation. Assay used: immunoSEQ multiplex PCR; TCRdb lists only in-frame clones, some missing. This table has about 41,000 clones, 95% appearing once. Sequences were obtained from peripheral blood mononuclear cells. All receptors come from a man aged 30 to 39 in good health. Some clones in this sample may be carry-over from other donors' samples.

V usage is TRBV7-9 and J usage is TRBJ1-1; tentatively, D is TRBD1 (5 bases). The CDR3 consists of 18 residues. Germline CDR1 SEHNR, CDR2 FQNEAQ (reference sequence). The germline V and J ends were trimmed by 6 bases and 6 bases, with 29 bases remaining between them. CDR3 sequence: CASSVILHGGRAYSEAFF. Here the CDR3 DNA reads TGTGCCAGCAGTGTCATTCTCCATGGGGGAAGGGCTTACTCTGAAGCTTTCTTT. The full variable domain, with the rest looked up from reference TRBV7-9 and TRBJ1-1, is DTGVSQNPRHKITKRGQNVTFRCDPISEHNRLYWYRQTLGQGPEFLTYFQNEAQLEKSRLLSDRFSAERPKGSFSTLEIQRTEQGDSAMYLCASSVILHGGRAYSEAFFGQGTRLTVV.

The CDR3 spells CASGGIAYEQYF. CDR3 sequence (DNA): TGTGCCAGCGGCGGGATTGCCTACGAGCAGTACTTC. The chain recombines TRBV2 with TRBJ2-7; tentative D call: TRBD2 (6 bases). CDR1 and CDR2 (germline): SNHLY, FYNNEI. This CDR3 has 12 residues. V was shortened by 8 bases and J by 2 bases, with 10 bases between the two germline ends.

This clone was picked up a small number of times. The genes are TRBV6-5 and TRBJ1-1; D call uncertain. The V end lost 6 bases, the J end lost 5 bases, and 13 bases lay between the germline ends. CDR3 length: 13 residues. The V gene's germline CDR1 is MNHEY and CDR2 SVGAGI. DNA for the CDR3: TGTGCCAGCAGATCTACGGGCGGGACTGAAGCTTTCTTT. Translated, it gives CASRSTGGTEAFF.

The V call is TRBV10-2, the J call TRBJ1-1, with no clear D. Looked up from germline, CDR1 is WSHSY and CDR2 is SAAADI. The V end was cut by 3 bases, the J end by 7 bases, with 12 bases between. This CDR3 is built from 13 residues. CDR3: CASSDSPYSEAFF. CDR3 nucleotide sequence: TGCGCCAGCAGTGACAGTCCATACAGTGAAGCTTTCTTT.

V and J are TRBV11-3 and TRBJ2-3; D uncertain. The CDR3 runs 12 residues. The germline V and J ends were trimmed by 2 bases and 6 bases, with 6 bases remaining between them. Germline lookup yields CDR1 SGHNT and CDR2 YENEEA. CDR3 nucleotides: TGTGCCAGCAGCTTATTGGGGGATACGCAGTATTTT. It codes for CASSLLGDTQYF.

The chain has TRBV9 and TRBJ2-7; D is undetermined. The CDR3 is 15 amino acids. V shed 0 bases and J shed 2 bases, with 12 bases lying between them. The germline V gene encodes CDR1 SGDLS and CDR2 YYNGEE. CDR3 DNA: TGTGCCAGCAGCGTAGGCGTATCTCCGGCCTACGAGCAGTACTTC. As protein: CASSVGVSPAYEQYF.

The CDR3 loop is CASSERVGGLSGANVLTF. In nucleotides, the CDR3 is TGTGCCAGCAGTGAAAGGGTAGGGGGCCTCTCTGGGGCCAACGTCCTGACTTTC. This rearrangement joins TRBV2 to TRBJ2-6; 7 bases line up with TRBD1. Trimming removed 2 bases from V and 0 bases from J; junction bases left unmatched: 7. The CDR3 has 18 residues. CDR1 is SNHLY and CDR2 is FYNNEI in the germline V gene.

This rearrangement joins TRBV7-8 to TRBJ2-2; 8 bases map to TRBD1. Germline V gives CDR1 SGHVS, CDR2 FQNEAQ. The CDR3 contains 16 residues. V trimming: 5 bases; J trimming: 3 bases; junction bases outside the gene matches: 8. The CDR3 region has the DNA TGTGCCAGCAGCCCTAAGACAGGGGTCCACACCGGGGAGCTGTTTTTT. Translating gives CASSPKTGVHTGELFF.

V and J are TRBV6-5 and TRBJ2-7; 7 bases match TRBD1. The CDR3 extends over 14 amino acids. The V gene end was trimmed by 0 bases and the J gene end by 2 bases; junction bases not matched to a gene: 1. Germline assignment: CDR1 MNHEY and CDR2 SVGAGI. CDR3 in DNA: TGTGCCAGCAGTTACTCGACAGGGACCTACGAGCAGTACTTC. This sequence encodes CASSYSTGTYEQYF.

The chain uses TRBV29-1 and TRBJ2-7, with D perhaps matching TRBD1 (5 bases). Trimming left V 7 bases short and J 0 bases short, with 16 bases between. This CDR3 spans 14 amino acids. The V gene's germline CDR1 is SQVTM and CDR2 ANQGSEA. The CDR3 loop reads CSAEVSGPSYEQYF. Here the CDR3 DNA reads TGCAGCGCCGAGGTGTCAGGGCCCTCCTACGAGCAGTACTTC.

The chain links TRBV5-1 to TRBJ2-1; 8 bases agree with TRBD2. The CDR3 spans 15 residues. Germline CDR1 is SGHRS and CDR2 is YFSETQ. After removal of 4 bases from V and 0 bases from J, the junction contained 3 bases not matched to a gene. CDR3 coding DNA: TGCGCCAGCAGCGTAGCGGGGAGCTCCTACAATGAGCAGTTCTTC. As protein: CASSVAGSSYNEQFF.